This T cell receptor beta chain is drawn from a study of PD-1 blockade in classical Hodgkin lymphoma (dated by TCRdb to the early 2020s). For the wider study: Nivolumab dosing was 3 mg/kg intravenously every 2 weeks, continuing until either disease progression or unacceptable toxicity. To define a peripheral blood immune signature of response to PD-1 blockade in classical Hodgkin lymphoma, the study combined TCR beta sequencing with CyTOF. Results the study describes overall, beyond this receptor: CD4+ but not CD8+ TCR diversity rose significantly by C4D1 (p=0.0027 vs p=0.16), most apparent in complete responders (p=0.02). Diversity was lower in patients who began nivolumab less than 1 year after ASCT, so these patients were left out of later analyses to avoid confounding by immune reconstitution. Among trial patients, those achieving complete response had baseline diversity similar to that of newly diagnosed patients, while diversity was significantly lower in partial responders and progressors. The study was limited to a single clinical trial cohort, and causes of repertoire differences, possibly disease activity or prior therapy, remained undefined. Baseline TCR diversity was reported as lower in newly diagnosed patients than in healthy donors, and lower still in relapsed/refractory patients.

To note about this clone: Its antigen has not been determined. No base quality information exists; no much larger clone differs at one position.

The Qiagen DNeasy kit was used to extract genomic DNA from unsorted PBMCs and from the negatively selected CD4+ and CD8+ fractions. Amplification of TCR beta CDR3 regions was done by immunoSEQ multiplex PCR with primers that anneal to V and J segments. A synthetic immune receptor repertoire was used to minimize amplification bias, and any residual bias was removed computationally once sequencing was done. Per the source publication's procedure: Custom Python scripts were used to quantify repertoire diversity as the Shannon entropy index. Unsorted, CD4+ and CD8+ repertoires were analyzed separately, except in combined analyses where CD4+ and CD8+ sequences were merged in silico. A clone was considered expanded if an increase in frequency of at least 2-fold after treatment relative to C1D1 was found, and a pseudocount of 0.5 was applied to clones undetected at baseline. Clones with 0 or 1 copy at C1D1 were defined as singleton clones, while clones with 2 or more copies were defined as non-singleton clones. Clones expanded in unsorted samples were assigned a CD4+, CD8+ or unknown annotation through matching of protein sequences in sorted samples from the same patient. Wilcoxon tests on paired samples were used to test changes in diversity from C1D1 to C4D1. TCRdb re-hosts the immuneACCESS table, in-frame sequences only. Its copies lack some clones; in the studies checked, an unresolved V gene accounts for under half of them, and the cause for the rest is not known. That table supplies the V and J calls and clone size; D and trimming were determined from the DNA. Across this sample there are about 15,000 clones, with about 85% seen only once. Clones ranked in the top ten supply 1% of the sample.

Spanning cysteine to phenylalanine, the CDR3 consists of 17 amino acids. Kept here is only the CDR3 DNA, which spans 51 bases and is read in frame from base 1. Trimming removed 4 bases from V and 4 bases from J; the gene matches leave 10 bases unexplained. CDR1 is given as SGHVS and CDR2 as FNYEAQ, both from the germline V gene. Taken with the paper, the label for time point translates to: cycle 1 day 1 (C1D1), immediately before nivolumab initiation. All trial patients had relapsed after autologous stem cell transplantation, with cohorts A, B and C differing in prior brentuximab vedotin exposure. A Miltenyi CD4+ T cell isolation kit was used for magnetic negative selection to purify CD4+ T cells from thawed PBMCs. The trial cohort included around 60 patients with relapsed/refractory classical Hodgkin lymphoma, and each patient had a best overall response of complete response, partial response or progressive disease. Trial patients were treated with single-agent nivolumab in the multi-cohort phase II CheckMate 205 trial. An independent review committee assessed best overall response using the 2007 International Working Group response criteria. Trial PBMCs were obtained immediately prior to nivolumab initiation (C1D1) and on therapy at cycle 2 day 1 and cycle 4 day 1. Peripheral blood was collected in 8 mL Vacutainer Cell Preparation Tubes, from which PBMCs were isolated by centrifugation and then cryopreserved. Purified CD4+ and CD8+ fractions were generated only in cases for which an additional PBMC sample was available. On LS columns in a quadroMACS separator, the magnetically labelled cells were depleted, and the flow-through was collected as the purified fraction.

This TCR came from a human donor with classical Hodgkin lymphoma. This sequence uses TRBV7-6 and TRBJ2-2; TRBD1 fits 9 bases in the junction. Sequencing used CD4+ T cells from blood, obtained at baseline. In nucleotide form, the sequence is TGTGCCAGCAGCTCCCTCGGGACAGGGTGGTCCACCGGGGAGCTGTTTTTT. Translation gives CASSSLGTGWSTGELFF.